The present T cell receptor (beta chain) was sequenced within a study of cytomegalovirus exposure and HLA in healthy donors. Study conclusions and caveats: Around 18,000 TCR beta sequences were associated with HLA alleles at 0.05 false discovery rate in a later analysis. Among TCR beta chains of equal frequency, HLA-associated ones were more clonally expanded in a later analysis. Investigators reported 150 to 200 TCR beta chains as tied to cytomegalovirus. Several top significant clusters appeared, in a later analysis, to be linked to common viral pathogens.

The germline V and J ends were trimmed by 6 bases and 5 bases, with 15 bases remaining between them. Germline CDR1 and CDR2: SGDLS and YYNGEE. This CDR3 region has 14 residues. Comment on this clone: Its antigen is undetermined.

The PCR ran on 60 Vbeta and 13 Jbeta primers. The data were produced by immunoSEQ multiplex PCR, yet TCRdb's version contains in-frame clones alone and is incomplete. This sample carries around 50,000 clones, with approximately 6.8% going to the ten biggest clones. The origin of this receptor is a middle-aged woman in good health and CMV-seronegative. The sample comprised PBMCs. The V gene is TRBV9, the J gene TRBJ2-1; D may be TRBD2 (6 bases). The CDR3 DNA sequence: TGTGCCAGCACTTCCGGGACTGTTAACAATGAGCAGTTCTTC. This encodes CASTSGTVNNEQFF.